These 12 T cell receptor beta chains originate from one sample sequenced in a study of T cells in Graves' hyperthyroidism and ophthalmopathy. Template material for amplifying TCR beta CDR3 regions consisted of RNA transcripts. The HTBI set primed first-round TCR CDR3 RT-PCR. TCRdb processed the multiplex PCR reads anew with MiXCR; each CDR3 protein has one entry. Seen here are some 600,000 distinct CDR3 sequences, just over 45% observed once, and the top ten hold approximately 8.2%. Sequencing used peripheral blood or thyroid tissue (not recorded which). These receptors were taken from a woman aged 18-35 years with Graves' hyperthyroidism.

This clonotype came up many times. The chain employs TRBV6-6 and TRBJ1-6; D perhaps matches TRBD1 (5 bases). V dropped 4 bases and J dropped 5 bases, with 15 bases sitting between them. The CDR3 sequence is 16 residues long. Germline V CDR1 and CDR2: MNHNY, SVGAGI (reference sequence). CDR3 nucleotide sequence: TGTGCCAGCAGTTCCACGGATTGGGGACATAATTCACCCCTCCACTTT. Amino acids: CASSSTDWGHNSPLHF.

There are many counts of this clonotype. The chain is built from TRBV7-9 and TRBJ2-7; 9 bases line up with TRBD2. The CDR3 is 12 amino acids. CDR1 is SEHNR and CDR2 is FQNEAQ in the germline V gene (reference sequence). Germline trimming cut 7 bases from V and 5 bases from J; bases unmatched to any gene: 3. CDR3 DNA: TGTGCCAGCAAACTAGCGGGCCACGAGCAGTACTTC. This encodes CASKLAGHEQYF.

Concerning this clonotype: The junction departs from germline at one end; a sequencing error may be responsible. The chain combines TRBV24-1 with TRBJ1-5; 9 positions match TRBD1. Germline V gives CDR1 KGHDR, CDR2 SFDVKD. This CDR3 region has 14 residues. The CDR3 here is CASSDTGGRQPQHF. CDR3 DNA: TGTGCCAGCAGTGATACAGGGGGCCGTCAGCCCCAGCATTTT.

The chain's CDR3 is CASSSGGAFEETQYF. The DNA for the CDR3 is TGTGCCAGCAGTTCAGGGGGCGCCTTTGAAGAGACCCAGTACTTC. This rearrangement joins TRBV7-9 to TRBJ2-5; TRBD1 agrees at 8 bases. Germline V gives CDR1 SEHNR, CDR2 FQNEAQ (reference sequence). CDR3 length: 15 amino acids. The V and J ends lost 6 bases and 3 bases, in that order; junction bases with no gene match: 9.

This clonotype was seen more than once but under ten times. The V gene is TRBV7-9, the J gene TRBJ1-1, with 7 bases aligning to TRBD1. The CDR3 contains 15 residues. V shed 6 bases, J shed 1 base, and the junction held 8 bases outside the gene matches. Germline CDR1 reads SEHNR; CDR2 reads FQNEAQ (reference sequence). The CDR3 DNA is TGTGCCAGCAGTTTGTGGGGACAGCCGAACACTGAAGCTTTCTTT. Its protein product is CASSLWGQPNTEAFF.

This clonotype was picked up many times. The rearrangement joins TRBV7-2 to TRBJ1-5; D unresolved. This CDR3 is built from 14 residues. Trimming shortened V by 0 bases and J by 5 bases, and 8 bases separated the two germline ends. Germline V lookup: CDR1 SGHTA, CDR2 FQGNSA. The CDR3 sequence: CASSLALLDQPQHF. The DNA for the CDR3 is TGTGCCAGCAGCTTAGCCCTTCTAGATCAGCCCCAGCATTTT.

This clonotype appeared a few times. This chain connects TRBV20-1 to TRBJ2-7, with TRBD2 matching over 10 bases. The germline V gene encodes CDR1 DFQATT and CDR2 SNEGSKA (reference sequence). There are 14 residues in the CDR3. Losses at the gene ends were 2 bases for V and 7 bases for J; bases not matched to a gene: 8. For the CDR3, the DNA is TGCAGTGCTAGACCAGCGGGAGGGCCCAGAGAGCAGTACTTC. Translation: CSARPAGGPREQYF.

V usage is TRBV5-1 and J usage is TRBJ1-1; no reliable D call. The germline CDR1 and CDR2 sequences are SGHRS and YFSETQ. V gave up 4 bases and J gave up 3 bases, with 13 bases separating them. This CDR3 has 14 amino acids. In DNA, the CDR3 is TGCGCCAGCAGCCCGTCCGGAAGTGACACTGAAGCTTTCTTT. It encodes CASSPSGSDTEAFF.

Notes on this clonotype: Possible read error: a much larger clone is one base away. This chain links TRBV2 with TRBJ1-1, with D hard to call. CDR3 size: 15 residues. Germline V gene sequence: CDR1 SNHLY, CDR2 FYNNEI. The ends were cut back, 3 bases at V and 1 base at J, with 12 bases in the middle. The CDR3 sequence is CASSDSRQPNTEAFF. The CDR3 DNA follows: TGTGCCAGCAGTGACAGTCGTCAACCGAACACTGAAGCTTTCTTT.

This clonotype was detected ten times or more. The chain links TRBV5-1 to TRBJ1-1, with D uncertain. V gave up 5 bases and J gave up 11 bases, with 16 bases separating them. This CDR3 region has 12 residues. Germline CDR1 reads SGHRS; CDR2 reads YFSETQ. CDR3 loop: CASRDGETKAFF. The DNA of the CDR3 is TGCGCCAGCAGAGACGGTGAAACTAAGGCTTTCTTT.

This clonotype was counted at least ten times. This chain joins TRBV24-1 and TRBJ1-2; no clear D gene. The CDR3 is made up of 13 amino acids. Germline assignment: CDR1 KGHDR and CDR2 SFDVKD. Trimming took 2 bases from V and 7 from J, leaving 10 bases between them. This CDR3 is CATSDSQTIGYTF. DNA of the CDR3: TGTGCCACCAGTGATTCCCAAACGATTGGCTACACCTTC.

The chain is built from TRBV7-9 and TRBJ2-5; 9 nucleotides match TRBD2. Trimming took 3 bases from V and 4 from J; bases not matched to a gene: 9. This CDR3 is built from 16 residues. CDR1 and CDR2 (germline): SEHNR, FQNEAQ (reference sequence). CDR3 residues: CASSFLGTSHRETQYF. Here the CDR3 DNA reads TGTGCCAGCAGCTTTTTGGGGACTAGCCATCGAGAGACCCAGTACTTC. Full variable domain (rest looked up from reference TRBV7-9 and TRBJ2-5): DTGVSQNPRHKITKRGQNVTFRCDPISEHNRLYWYRQTLGQGPEFLTYFQNEAQLEKSRLLSDRFSAERPKGSFSTLEIQRTEQGDSAMYLCASSFLGTSHRETQYFGPGTRLLVL.